The clone carrying this TCR beta chain was seen ten or more times. What it binds is unknown. This entry belongs to a study of T-cell reconstitution after alpha-beta-depleted transplantation in children. Study-level findings and limits: At day 60, the high TCRbeta diversity found in some patients originated from recipient T cells and thymic progenitors that had survived.

It was with unique molecular identifiers that the TCRbeta library was prepared. MiXCR was run by TCRdb on the PCR reads, yielding one entry per CDR3 protein. The sample has about 460,000 distinct CDR3 sequences; about 11% are singletons. The germline V gene encodes CDR1 SGHRS and CDR2 YFSETQ. There are 15 residues in the CDR3. V was pared by 4 bases and J by 5 bases, with 17 bases between. This chain uses TRBV5-1 with TRBJ2-3; either TRBD1 or TRBD2 may supply D (6 bases each). The sequence was obtained from a child aged 2-15 years with inherited bone marrow failure, due to receive a stem cell transplant. Here the sequenced sample was PBMCs, taken before TCRalphabeta/CD19-depleted stem cell transplant. CDR3: CASSDQGGGVDTQYF. CDR3 bases: TGCGCCAGCAGCGACCAAGGGGGAGGAGTAGATACGCAGTATTTT.